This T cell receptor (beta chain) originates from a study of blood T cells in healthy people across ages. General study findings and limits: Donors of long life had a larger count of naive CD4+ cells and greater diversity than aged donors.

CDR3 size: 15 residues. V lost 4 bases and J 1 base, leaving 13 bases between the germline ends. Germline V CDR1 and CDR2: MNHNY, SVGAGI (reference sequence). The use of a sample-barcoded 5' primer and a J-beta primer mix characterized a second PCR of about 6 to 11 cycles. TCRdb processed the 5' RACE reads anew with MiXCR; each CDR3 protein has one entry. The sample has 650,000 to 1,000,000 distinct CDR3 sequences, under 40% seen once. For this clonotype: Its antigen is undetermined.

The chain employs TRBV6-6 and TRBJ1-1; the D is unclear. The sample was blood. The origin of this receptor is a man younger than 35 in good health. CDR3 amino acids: CASSCGPGWNTEAFF. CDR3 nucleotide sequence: TGTGCCAGCAGTTGCGGTCCCGGTTGGAACACTGAAGCTTTCTTT.